The next 7 T cell receptor beta chains were all read from a single sample in a study of T cells after posttransplantation cyclophosphamide. Some clones are missing from TCRdb's copy, which holds only in-frame ones; the method was immunoSEQ multiplex PCR. The data show 23,000 or so clones, with none appearing a single time. A marrow graft followed busulfan-fludarabine conditioning, with cyclophosphamide on days +3 and +4. The sequences come from PBMCs, collected after allogeneic stem cell transplant with posttransplant cyclophosphamide. The receptor source for this set is a male patient aged 18-29 years who received an allogeneic stem cell transplant from a related donor, was CMV-positive, and had no GVHD. Some T cells could come from the graft donor.

This clone has at least ten counts. The chain combines TRBV7-6 with TRBJ2-5, with 10 bases that match TRBD1. CDR3 size: 16 residues. Trimming at V came to 4 bases and at J to 5 bases, leaving 10 bases not matched to a gene. Germline values: CDR1 SGHVS, CDR2 FNYEAQ. The CDR3 loop reads CASSSRQGALRETQYF. In DNA, the CDR3 is TGTGCCAGCAGCTCTCGACAGGGGGCTCTGAGGGAGACCCAGTACTTC.

Many counts were recorded for this clone. This rearrangement joins TRBV29-1 to TRBJ2-5; 14 bases map to TRBD2. V trimming: 3 bases; J trimming: 4 bases; junction bases outside the gene matches: 13. The CDR3 spans 18 residues. In germline, CDR1 is SQVTM, CDR2 ANQGSEA. The CDR3 DNA reads as TGCAGCGTTGATAGAAGGACTAGCGGGGGGAGAGGGTCAGAGACCCAGTACTTC. This gives the protein CSVDRRTSGGRGSETQYF.

At least ten counts were recorded for this clone. The V gene is TRBV5-1, the J gene TRBJ2-5; 14 nucleotides align to TRBD2. This CDR3 is 17 amino acids long. Germline trimming cut 3 bases from V and 1 base from J; bases unmatched to any gene: 5. The germline V gene has CDR1 SGHRS and CDR2 YFSETQ. CDR3 residues: CASSWGLAGALQETQYF. In nucleotides, the CDR3 is TGCGCCAGCAGCTGGGGACTAGCGGGAGCCCTCCAAGAGACCCAGTACTTC. The variable domain in full, completed from reference TRBV5-1 and TRBJ2-5, reads KAGVTQTPRYLIKTRGQQVTLSCSPISGHRSVSWYQQTPGQGLQFLFEYFSETQRNKGNFPGRFSGRQFSNSRSEMNVSTLELGDSALYLCASSWGLAGALQETQYFGPGTRLLVL.

This clone showed up many times. This chain joins TRBV2 and TRBJ2-7; TRBD1 is a possible D gene (5 bases). This CDR3 comprises 17 residues. The V end was cut by 0 bases, the J end by 1 base, with 16 bases between. Looked up from germline, CDR1 is SNHLY and CDR2 is FYNNEI. CDR3 nucleotides: TGTGCCAGCAGTGAAGCCCCTACGTTCAGGGATTCCTACGAGCAGTACTTC. It encodes CASSEAPTFRDSYEQYF.

This clone was detected a few times. The V call is TRBV21-1, the J call TRBJ2-3; the D call of TRBD1 is as the table states it, not checked on the DNA. TRBV21-1 has pseudogene status. The CDR3 is 19 amino acids. The DNA of the CDR3 is TGTGCCAGCTCAGGGGCTCGGCTCTTTGGGTCCTTACAAACAGATACGCAGTATTTT. Translation: CASSGARLFGSLQTDTQYF.

This clone was counted many times. The chain recombines TRBV2 with TRBJ2-3; D uncertain. V lost 3 bases and J 4 bases, leaving 5 bases between the germline ends. This CDR3 region has 12 residues. Germline V gene data show CDR1 as SNHLY and CDR2 as FYNNEI. The CDR3 region is CASSDRADTQYF. The CDR3 nucleotides are TGTGCCAGCAGTGATAGAGCAGATACGCAGTATTTT.

Ten or more counts support this clone. The chain links TRBV7-9 to TRBJ1-2; no clear D. This CDR3 is 11 amino acids long. With 0 bases removed from V and 7 bases from J, the gap between germline ends came to 3 bases. Germline lookup yields CDR1 SEHNR and CDR2 FQNEAQ (reference sequence). The CDR3 protein is CASSLAGGYTF. The CDR3 DNA sequence: TGTGCCAGCAGCTTAGCCGGTGGCTACACCTTC.